What follows describes a single T cell receptor beta chain. The data derive from a study of CD8+ T cells in alopecia areata. Treatment: oral pan-JAK inhibitor, 5-10 mg twice daily. Sequencing relied on a cDNA template that was reverse transcribed from extracted RNA. Data came from immunoSEQ multiplex PCR; TCRdb stores just in-frame clones and leaves some out. The data hold about 210,000 clones, with less than 65% observed a single time. The CDR3 is 14 amino acids. V lost 3 bases to trimming and J lost 5 bases; unmatched junction nucleotides: 5. Germline V gene data show CDR1 as SGHTA and CDR2 as FQGNSA.

The sequencing here drew on CD4+ T cells sorted from blood, taken at week 4, from a patient treated with tofacitinib. This TCR derives from a human donor with alopecia areata. The rearrangement joins TRBV7-2 to TRBJ2-5; TRBD1 matches 8 bases. DNA for the CDR3: TGTGCCAGCAGCTTCCAGGGGGCTGGGGAGACCCAGTACTTC. It codes for CASSFQGAGETQYF.